Listed below are T cell receptor beta chains from one sample, sequenced in a study of T cell responses to AZD1222 COVID-19 vaccine. TCRdb's copy holds only in-frame clones and misses some; the assay was immunoSEQ multiplex PCR. This sample has 90,000 to 120,000 clones, with approximately 90% found just once. The input for sequencing was peripheral blood, taken on day 0 of AZD1222 vaccination. All receptors come from an adult in good health. The CDR3 runs from the conserved cysteine through the conserved F or W. The D gene is left open where the match is weak. Some rows have no size entry. The others give once, few or many, or a class for an expanded clone.

clone size,V gene,D gene,J gene,CDR3 DNA,CDR3 protein
.,TRBV20-1,TRBD1,TRBJ1-1,TGCAGTGCCCAGGGACAGCTTGAAGCTTTCTTT,CSAQGQLEAFF
once,TRBV11-2,.,TRBJ1-1,TGTGCCAGCAGCAGGCAACGGGTGGGAGCTTTCTTT,CASSRQRVGAFF
.,TRBV25-1,TRBD1,TRBJ1-2,TGTGCCAGCAGCCAGGGGGATGGCTACACCTTC,CASSQGDGYTF
once,TRBV28,.,TRBJ1-4,TGTGCCAGCAGTCAGTACATGGGTGAAAAACTGTTTTTT,CASSQYMGEKLFF
.,TRBV3-1/TRBV3-2,TRBD2,TRBJ2-1,TGTGCCAGCAGCCAAGATAGGCTAGCGGGGGGGCCACAGTTCTTC,CASSQDRLAGGPQFF
.,TRBV3-1/TRBV3-2,.,TRBJ1-1,TGTGCCAGCAGCCAAGATTTCCCACCATTGAACACTGAAGCTTTCTTT,CASSQDFPPLNTEAFF
.,TRBV29-1,TRBD1,TRBJ2-5,TGCAGCGTTTTCCAGGGGGCAGGGGAGACCCAGTACTTC,CSVFQGAGETQYF
.,TRBV6-5,.,TRBJ1-6,TGTGCCAGCACCCGGGGTAATTCACCCCTCCACTTT,CASTRGNSPLHF
.,TRBV3-1/TRBV3-2,.,TRBJ1-2,TGTGCCAGCAGCCAAGAGGGTGCAAGCGTCTATGGCTACACCTTC,CASSQEGASVYGYTF
.,TRBV15,TRBD1,TRBJ2-3,TGTGCCACCAGCAGAGATGACAGGGGTCCAGATACGCAGTATTTT,CATSRDDRGPDTQYF
.,TRBV7-3,.,TRBJ1-1,TGTGCCAGCAGCTCGGGGATGAACACTGAAGCTTTCTTT,CASSSGMNTEAFF
once,TRBV10-3,.,TRBJ2-3,TGTGCCATCAGTGAGGGGAGGCAGCACACAGATACGCAGTATTTT,CAISEGRQHTDTQYF
.,TRBV13,.,TRBJ2-1,TGTGCCAGCAGCCGGCAGTACAATGAGCAGTTCTTC,CASSRQYNEQFF
.,TRBV7-6,TRBD2,TRBJ2-7,TGTGCCAGCAGCTTCGGAGGCGGGAGGTCAGGATACGAGCAGTACTTC,CASSFGGGRSGYEQYF
.,TRBV5-4,.,TRBJ1-3,TGTGCCAGCAGCTTGGGTGCACCAAACTCTGGAAACACCATATATTTT,CASSLGAPNSGNTIYF
few,TRBV14,.,TRBJ1-2,TGTGCCAGCAGCCAACTCCCCACCTATGGCTACACCTTC,CASSQLPTYGYTF
once,TRBV5-4,TRBD1,TRBJ1-2,TGTGCCAGCAGCGTTCCAGGGGGAAACTATGGCTACACCTTC,CASSVPGGNYGYTF
.,TRBV6-5,TRBD1,TRBJ1-2,TGTGCCAGCAGACTAACCGGGACAGATCTATATGGCTACACCTTC,CASRLTGTDLYGYTF
.,TRBV7-3,.,TRBJ1-1,TGTGCCAGCAGCTTATCCGCAGGGCCTGACACTGAAGCTTTCTTT,CASSLSAGPDTEAFF
.,TRBV13,TRBD1,TRBJ2-2,TGTGCCAGCAGCTCTGACAGGGACCCCGGGGAGCTGTTTTTT,CASSSDRDPGELFF
.,TRBV7-6,.,TRBJ1-1,TGTGCCAGCAGCTTAATACCCCAGGAGAACACTGAAGCTTTCTTT,CASSLIPQENTEAFF
.,TRBV9,.,TRBJ2-3,TGTGCCAGCAGCGCACAGGACTACACAGATACGCAGTATTTT,CASSAQDYTDTQYF
.,TRBV3-1/TRBV3-2,.,TRBJ2-2,TGTGCCAGCAGCCATGGGAGGTGGGGCGGGGAGCTGTTTTTT,CASSHGRWGGELFF
.,TRBV9,TRBD1,TRBJ1-6,TGTGCCAGCAGCGCAGGGGGGGATTATTCACCCCTCCACTTT,CASSAGGDYSPLHF
.,TRBV5-1,.,TRBJ1-1,TGCGCCAGCAGCTTGGGCCGGTTGAACACTGAAGCTTTCTTT,CASSLGRLNTEAFF
.,TRBV11-3,.,TRBJ1-3,TGTGCCAGCAGTTTGGACAGCTACTCTGGAAACACCATATATTTT,CASSLDSYSGNTIYF
.,TRBV7-9,TRBD1,TRBJ1-4,TGTGCCAGCAGCTTTGCGACAGGGGAGAATGAAAAACTGTTTTTT,CASSFATGENEKLFF
once,TRBV6-2/TRBV6-3,.,TRBJ2-7,TGTGCCAGCAGTCCCCAACTCTACTACGAGCAGTACTTC,CASSPQLYYEQYF
.,TRBV6-5,.,TRBJ1-1,TGTGCCAGCTCTAGAAGGAACACTGAAGCTTTCTTT,CASSRRNTEAFF
.,TRBV5-4,.,TRBJ1-5,TGTGCCAGCAGTTTAGGGGGAGTAGGTCAGCCCCAGCATTTT,CASSLGGVGQPQHF
.,TRBV2,TRBD1,TRBJ1-2,TGTGCCAGCAGTGAACGGAACAGGGGACTAAACTATGGCTACACCTTC,CASSERNRGLNYGYTF
.,TRBV5-1,TRBD2,TRBJ2-5,TGCGCCAGCAGCGTAACCTCAGGACTAGTCGAGACCCAGTACTTC,CASSVTSGLVETQYF
.,TRBV19,TRBD1,TRBJ1-2,TGTGCCAGTAGTCGAGACAGGGATTCTAACTATGGCTACACCTTC,CASSRDRDSNYGYTF
.,TRBV28,TRBD2,TRBJ2-1,TGTGCCAGCAACGGGAGGGCGGGAGGATGGTACAATGAGCAGTTCTTC,CASNGRAGGWYNEQFF
.,TRBV9,TRBD1,TRBJ2-1,TGTGCCAGCAGCGTAAACAGGGGAAACAATGAGCAGTTCTTC,CASSVNRGNNEQFF
.,TRBV18,TRBD1,TRBJ1-5,TGTGCCAGCTCACCATTCGGACAGGATCAGCCCCAGCATTTT,CASSPFGQDQPQHF
.,TRBV6-5,.,TRBJ1-1,TGTGCCGCCAACCCACAGGAGAACACTGAAGCTTTCTTT,CAANPQENTEAFF
.,TRBV20-1,TRBD1,TRBJ1-6,TGCAGTGCTAGTGACAGGGGCGTTAATTCACCCCTCCACTTT,CSASDRGVNSPLHF
.,TRBV7-2,.,TRBJ1-6,TGTGCCAGCAGTCCCGGGAGGGGAAGCTCCTATAATTCACCCCTCCACTTT,CASSPGRGSSYNSPLHF
.,TRBV30,.,TRBJ2-1,TGTGCCTGGAGCGGGAATCCCTCCCTCGGTGAGCAGTTCTTC,CAWSGNPSLGEQFF
.,TRBV3-1/TRBV3-2,TRBD1,TRBJ1-1,TGTGCCAGCAGCCAAATACAGGGGGCTGAAGCTTTCTTT,CASSQIQGAEAFF
.,TRBV9,TRBD2,TRBJ2-1,TGTGCCAGCAGCGTGTCCCTAGCGGGAGGGCCTCACAATGAGCAGTTCTTC,CASSVSLAGGPHNEQFF
.,TRBV13,.,TRBJ2-3,TGTGCCAGCAGCCAGGCCGGGGCAGGAAGCACAGATACGCAGTATTTT,CASSQAGAGSTDTQYF
.,TRBV9,.,TRBJ2-1,TGTGCCAGCAGCGTAACTACCGCCGCATACAATGAGCAGTTCTTC,CASSVTTAAYNEQFF
.,TRBV5-1,.,TRBJ2-7,TGCGCCAGCAGCAGAGGAGGGACTCAGTCATACGAGCAGTACTTC,CASSRGGTQSYEQYF
.,TRBV5-1,.,TRBJ1-6,TGCGCCAGCAGCTTGGCAGGCTATAATTCACCCCTCCACTTT,CASSLAGYNSPLHF
.,TRBV14,.,TRBJ2-2,TGTGCCAGCAGCCACTATGCAGCGACCGGGGAGCTGTTTTTT,CASSHYAATGELFF
.,TRBV19,.,TRBJ2-5,TGTGCCAGTAGTATAGACGGGAGTATTGAGACCCAGTACTTC,CASSIDGSIETQYF
.,TRBV5-6,.,TRBJ2-5,TGTGCCAGCAGCTTGGCCAAAGGGGCGGGAGAGACCCAGTACTTC,CASSLAKGAGETQYF
once,TRBV10-3,TRBD1,TRBJ1-1,TGTGCCATCAAAGGGACAGGAGGCACTGAAGCTTTCTTT,CAIKGTGGTEAFF
.,TRBV18,TRBD1,TRBJ2-7,TGTGCCAGCTCACTGGGACAGACCTCCTACGAGCAGTACTTC,CASSLGQTSYEQYF
.,TRBV7-9,.,TRBJ1-1,TGTGCCAGCAGCCGAGACAGGAACACTGAAGCTTTCTTT,CASSRDRNTEAFF